Following are 17 T cell receptor beta chains from one sample sequenced in a study of regulatory T cells in long-lasting Graves disease. As for time point: newly diagnosed GD, antithyroid drugs for less than 3 months. Extracted PBMC RNA gave rise to the TCR library. Investigators prepared the TCR beta libraries by applying iRepertoire HTBI primers and Arm-PCR of CDR3 regions. MiXCR was run by TCRdb on the multiplex PCR reads, yielding one entry per CDR3 protein. The sample contains 400,000 to 500,000 distinct CDR3 sequences, about 15% of which appear only once. This sample also appeared in a second study, on T cells in Graves' hyperthyroidism and ophthalmopathy.

Sequenced here: peripheral blood mononuclear cells (PBMCs), sampled at new diagnosis, from a patient treated with antithyroid drugs. These receptors originate from a woman aged 40 to 50 with Graves disease.

The chain recombines TRBV12-3 or TRBV12-4 with TRBJ1-4, with D perhaps matching TRBD1 (5 bases). The CDR3 sequence is 15 residues long. V lost 8 bases and J 7 bases, leaving 20 bases between the germline ends. DNA of the CDR3: TGTGCCAGCGTTGGGGGGGGATTGGGTAGTGAAAAACTGTTTTTT. As protein: CASVGGGLGSEKLFF.

A remark on this clonotype: Lacking the conserved final phenylalanine or tryptophan, this CDR3 likely reflects a read error. The J gene is TRBJ2-5, the V gene TRBV6-1, with TRBD2 matching 14 bases. V was pared by 6 bases and J by 5 bases, with 8 bases of the junction left unmatched. The CDR3 covers 16 residues. Germline CDR1 and CDR2: MNHNS and SASEGT. The DNA of the CDR3 is TGTGCCAGCAGCCCTCCCGGACTAGCGGGAGGTGAGACCCAGTACCTC. Its translation is CASSPPGLAGGETQYL.

This clonotype was observed at least ten times. The chain recombines TRBV11-2 with TRBJ2-7; 8 bases are a match to TRBD1. J was trimmed by 4 bases and V by 5 bases; bases with no gene match: 7. CDR1 and CDR2 (germline): SGHAT, FQNNGV. This CDR3 is 14 amino acids long. The CDR3 DNA reads TGTGCCAGCAGCGCGTCTAACAGGGGGTACGAGCAGTACTTC. Translation gives CASSASNRGYEQYF.

This clonotype was counted a few times. The rearrangement uses TRBV20-1 and TRBJ2-1, with D uncertain. With 3 bases removed from V and 7 bases from J, the gap between germline ends came to 10 bases. CDR1 and CDR2 from the germline V gene are DFQATT and SNEGSKA (reference sequence). This CDR3 is built from 12 residues. The CDR3 sequence is CSASQRANEQFF. The CDR3 nucleotides are TGCAGTGCTAGCCAAAGGGCGAATGAGCAGTTCTTC.

V is TRBV28 and J is TRBJ1-5, with D maybe TRBD1 (5 bases). The length of the CDR3 is 14 residues. Germline lookup yields CDR1 MDHEN and CDR2 SYDVKM. The germline V and J ends were trimmed by 7 bases and 1 base, with 11 bases remaining between them. This CDR3 reads CASIPQGSNQPQHF. The CDR3 DNA follows: TGTGCCAGCATCCCGCAGGGCAGCAATCAGCCCCAGCATTTT.

This clonotype was counted ten times or more. The rearrangement joins TRBV2 to TRBJ2-3; D ambiguous. CDR3 length equals 14 residues. Germline lookup yields CDR1 SNHLY and CDR2 FYNNEI. Trimming cost V 8 bases and J 2 bases, with 14 bases left between them. The CDR3 protein is CASVRTAHTDTQYF. The DNA of the CDR3 is TGTGCCAGCGTGCGGACGGCCCACACAGATACGCAGTATTTT.

The table lists this clonotype with a few counts. This chain connects TRBV30 to TRBJ1-6; D is uncertain. V lost 0 bases and J 6 bases, leaving 12 bases between the germline ends. The CDR3 runs to 15 residues. The germline gives CDR1 GTSNPN, CDR2 SVGIG (reference sequence). The CDR3 DNA is TGTGCCTGGAGTGTACACGGGGTATTTAATTCACCCCTCCACTTT. It encodes CAWSVHGVFNSPLHF.

The V and J genes are TRBV4-1 and TRBJ2-1, with TRBD2 identical over 10 bases. Germline V gives CDR1 MGHRA, CDR2 YSYEKL. The CDR3 consists of 15 residues. V gave up 0 bases and J gave up 9 bases; unmatched junction bases: 5. The chain's CDR3 is CASSQDLVAGGEQFF. The CDR3 bases are TGCGCCAGCAGCCAAGACTTGGTAGCGGGAGGTGAGCAGTTCTTC.

This clonotype appeared many times. The chain links TRBV10-3 to TRBJ2-5; weak D call: TRBD2 (5 bases). CDR3 length: 13 residues. CDR1 is ENHRY, CDR2 SYGVKD, per germline. The ends were cut back, 3 bases at V and 4 bases at J, with 9 bases in the middle. The CDR3 sequence is CAISDRAGETQYF. The CDR3 bases are TGTGCCATCAGTGATCGGGCGGGAGAGACCCAGTACTTC.

The chain is built from TRBV7-2 and TRBJ2-1, with no clear D. Germline lookup yields CDR1 SGHTA and CDR2 FQGNSA. V was clipped by 1 base and J by 5 bases, with 9 bases between them. The CDR3 is made up of 14 amino acids. The CDR3 nucleotides are TGTGCCAGCAGCTTAGTAGTTAGCCACAATGAGCAGTTCTTC. Translated: CASSLVVSHNEQFF. Using reference TRBV7-2 and TRBJ2-1 for the parts outside the CDR3, the full variable domain is GAGVSQSPSNKVTEKGKDVELRCDPISGHTALYWYRQSLGQGLEFLIYFQGNSAPDKSGLPSDRFSAERTGGSVSTLTIQRTQQEDSAVYLCASSLVVSHNEQFFGPGTRLTVL.

This clonotype has ten or more counts. CDR3 sequence: CASSPLGYSSTDTQYF. Written as DNA, the CDR3 is TGCGCCAGCAGCCCCCTGGGGTATTCCTCCACAGATACGCAGTATTTT. The rearrangement links TRBV5-1 to TRBJ2-3; no clear D. V was shortened by 4 bases and J by 2 bases, with 17 bases between the two germline ends. Germline-derived CDR1 and CDR2 are SGHRS and YFSETQ. The CDR3 length is 16 residues.

This clonotype was recorded at least ten times. The chain links TRBV12-3 or TRBV12-4 to TRBJ1-1, with a tentative D call TRBD1 (6 bases). The CDR3 length is 12 residues. Trimming left V 8 bases short and J 3 bases short, with 10 bases between. This chain's CDR3 is CASSTGYTEAFF. The CDR3 region has the DNA TGTGCCAGCTCGACAGGTTACACTGAAGCTTTCTTT.

To note about this clonotype: At one end the junction does not follow the germline gene, possibly because of a read error. The rearrangement joins TRBV19 to TRBJ2-2; D is unclear. Germline CDR1 reads LNHDA; CDR2 reads SQIVND (reference sequence). The CDR3 is 14 amino acids. This chain's CDR3 is CAGSMSGNTGELFF. The CDR3 bases are TGTGCCGGTAGTATGTCAGGGAACACCGGGGAGCTGTTTTTT.

The sample holds many counts of this clonotype. The chain combines TRBV24-1 with TRBJ2-5; weak D call: TRBD1 (6 bases). CDR3 length: 17 residues. Per germline, CDR1 KGHDR and CDR2 SFDVKD. V lost 0 bases to trimming and J lost 2 bases, with 15 bases between them. Written as DNA, the CDR3 is TGTGCCACCAGTGATTTGCAAGGGCAGGGGCTACAAGAGACCCAGTACTTC. Its protein is CATSDLQGQGLQETQYF.

This clonotype appeared many times. The chain couples TRBV7-9 to TRBJ2-7; unclear D gene. This CDR3 has 13 residues. The V gene lost 2 bases and the J gene lost 7 bases, with 12 bases spanning the gap. Per the germline V gene, CDR1 is SEHNR and CDR2 is FQNEAQ (reference sequence). CDR3 in amino acids: CASSLPPQSEQYF. CDR3 DNA: TGTGCCAGCAGCTTACCACCCCAGAGTGAGCAGTACTTC.

This clonotype was seen only a few times. The V and J genes are TRBV6-5 and TRBJ2-1; possibly TRBD1 or TRBD2 for D (5 bases each). CDR3 length: 15 amino acids. V lost 0 bases to trimming and J lost 9 bases, with 15 bases between them. Germline lookup yields CDR1 MNHEY and CDR2 SVGAGI. The CDR3 reads CASSYSGPSPPEQFF. The CDR3 DNA reads TGTGCCAGCAGTTACTCGGGACCCTCCCCCCCTGAGCAGTTCTTC.

CDR3 residues: CASSEVAGEKNTGELFF. The CDR3 region has the DNA TGTGCCAGCAGTGAAGTAGCGGGAGAAAAGAACACCGGGGAGCTGTTTTTT. This chain uses TRBV2 with TRBJ2-2; 9 bases line up with TRBD2. V lost 1 base and J lost 1; bases outside the gene matches: 4. This CDR3 comprises 17 residues. Germline values: CDR1 SNHLY, CDR2 FYNNEI.